These T cell receptor beta chains were read from a single sample in a study of cytomegalovirus exposure and HLA in healthy donors. The protocol was immunoSEQ multiplex PCR, while the TCRdb copy is restricted to in-frame clones and leaves out a portion. The sample consists of 150,000 to 200,000 clones, 89% of them appearing once. The material sequenced was PBMCs. The receptors stem from a woman younger than 35 in good health and CMV-seropositive. Both conserved end residues are part of each CDR3. A D gene is named only where the DNA matches it firmly. The size entry is marked missing in some rows and otherwise reads once, few, many or a size class.

j_call: TRBJ1-3; v_call: TRBV18; d_call: .; clone_size: .; cdr3_nt: TGTGCCAGCTCTTTCTCCGGGACAACTAGCTCTGGAAACACCATATATTTT; cdr3_aa: CASSFSGTTSSGNTIYF
j_call: TRBJ1-5; v_call: TRBV25-1; d_call: .; clone_size: few; cdr3_nt: TGTGCCAGCAGTGTGGGAGGGAGTCAGCCCCAGCATTTT; cdr3_aa: CASSVGGSQPQHF
j_call: TRBJ2-2; v_call: TRBV7-3; d_call: TRBD1; clone_size: .; cdr3_nt: TGTGCCAGCAGCTTAAGGGGACAGCCGAACACCGGGGAGCTGTTTTTT; cdr3_aa: CASSLRGQPNTGELFF
j_call: TRBJ2-2; v_call: TRBV4-3; d_call: TRBD1; clone_size: .; cdr3_nt: TGCGCCAGCAGCCAAGTCCCCGGGACAGGGTACACCGGGGAGCTGTTTTTT; cdr3_aa: CASSQVPGTGYTGELFF
j_call: TRBJ1-1; v_call: TRBV12-5; d_call: .; clone_size: .; cdr3_nt: TGTGCTAGTGGTTTGGCAAACAGGGCAAACACTGAAGCTTTCTTT; cdr3_aa: CASGLANRANTEAFF
j_call: TRBJ2-7; v_call: TRBV7-9; d_call: TRBD1; clone_size: .; cdr3_nt: TGTGCCAGCAGCTTCGGACAGGACGAGCAGTACTTC; cdr3_aa: CASSFGQDEQYF
j_call: TRBJ2-2; v_call: TRBV7-3; d_call: TRBD2; clone_size: .; cdr3_nt: TGTGCCAGCAGCTTAAGACTAGCCGGAGCGAACACCGGGGAGCTGTTTTTT; cdr3_aa: CASSLRLAGANTGELFF
j_call: TRBJ2-7; v_call: TRBV6-1; d_call: TRBD2; clone_size: .; cdr3_nt: TGTGCCAGCAGTGAGGGGGGACTAGCGGGACTCTACGAGCAGTACTTC; cdr3_aa: CASSEGGLAGLYEQYF
j_call: TRBJ2-1; v_call: TRBV15; d_call: .; clone_size: .; cdr3_nt: TGTGCCACCAGCAGAGAGTCTAGCGCTTACATTGAGCAGTTCTTC; cdr3_aa: CATSRESSAYIEQFF
j_call: TRBJ2-3; v_call: TRBV7-3; d_call: .; clone_size: .; cdr3_nt: TGTGCCAGCAGCTCAGGGGACCAAAGAGGGGATACGCAGTATTTT; cdr3_aa: CASSSGDQRGDTQYF
j_call: TRBJ1-1; v_call: TRBV18; d_call: .; clone_size: .; cdr3_nt: TGTGCCAGCTCACCAACGACTGACACTGAAGCTTTCTTT; cdr3_aa: CASSPTTDTEAFF
j_call: TRBJ1-4; v_call: TRBV5-1; d_call: .; clone_size: .; cdr3_nt: TGCGCCAGCAGCCTGCAAACGGGACGGAGGGATGAAAAACTGTTTTTT; cdr3_aa: CASSLQTGRRDEKLFF
j_call: TRBJ2-1; v_call: TRBV6-4; d_call: TRBD2; clone_size: .; cdr3_nt: TGTGCCAGCAGGAAAGGGCTAGCGGGAGAATCGAATGAGCAGTTCTTC; cdr3_aa: CASRKGLAGESNEQFF
j_call: TRBJ2-3; v_call: TRBV4-3; d_call: .; clone_size: once; cdr3_nt: TGCGCCAGCAGCCAAGATAGCGCCGGAGAACAGTGGCCGACAGATACGCAGTATTTT; cdr3_aa: CASSQDSAGEQWPTDTQYF
j_call: TRBJ1-5; v_call: TRBV28; d_call: .; clone_size: .; cdr3_nt: TGTGCCAGCAGTTTATCGGTCGGCCTAGGCAATCAGCCCCAGCATTTT; cdr3_aa: CASSLSVGLGNQPQHF
j_call: TRBJ1-1; v_call: TRBV18; d_call: TRBD1; clone_size: .; cdr3_nt: TGTGCCAGCTTCACAGGGGACACTGAAGCTTTCTTT; cdr3_aa: CASFTGDTEAFF
j_call: TRBJ2-3; v_call: TRBV7-9; d_call: TRBD2; clone_size: .; cdr3_nt: TGTGCCAGCAGCGCGGGGACTAGAAAGGATACGCAGTATTTT; cdr3_aa: CASSAGTRKDTQYF
j_call: TRBJ2-3; v_call: TRBV7-2; d_call: TRBD2; clone_size: .; cdr3_nt: TGTGCCAGCAGCCCAAGCGGGAGGGCCGGTCGAGATACGCAGTATTTT; cdr3_aa: CASSPSGRAGRDTQYF
j_call: TRBJ2-7; v_call: TRBV9; d_call: TRBD1; clone_size: .; cdr3_nt: TGTGCCAGCAGCGCCCGGGACAGCTCCTACGAGCAGTACTTC; cdr3_aa: CASSARDSSYEQYF
j_call: TRBJ2-1; v_call: TRBV19; d_call: TRBD1; clone_size: .; cdr3_nt: TGTGCCAGTAGTATAAAAGGACAGGGGGCTGGACATGAGCAGTTCTTC; cdr3_aa: CASSIKGQGAGHEQFF
j_call: TRBJ1-1; v_call: TRBV7-9; d_call: .; clone_size: .; cdr3_nt: TGTGCCAGCAGCGTATTACAGGGTGGGGCTTTCTTT; cdr3_aa: CASSVLQGGAFF
j_call: TRBJ1-2; v_call: TRBV15; d_call: .; clone_size: .; cdr3_nt: TGTGCCACCAGCAGAGATCTTGACTCGCCTAGCTATGGCTACACCTTC; cdr3_aa: CATSRDLDSPSYGYTF
j_call: TRBJ1-1; v_call: TRBV6-5; d_call: .; clone_size: .; cdr3_nt: TGTGCCAGCAGTTACTCCCAACCTAGTCCGGTCGCTTTCTTT; cdr3_aa: CASSYSQPSPVAFF
j_call: TRBJ2-7; v_call: TRBV6-6; d_call: TRBD2; clone_size: .; cdr3_nt: TGTGCCAGCAGTTACGGTCTGGCTAGCGGGAGCTACGAGCAGTACTTC; cdr3_aa: CASSYGLASGSYEQYF
j_call: TRBJ1-5; v_call: TRBV7-2; d_call: .; clone_size: .; cdr3_nt: TGTGCCAGCAGCGAACAGTACAATCAGCCCCAGCATTTT; cdr3_aa: CASSEQYNQPQHF
j_call: TRBJ2-7; v_call: TRBV9; d_call: TRBD2; clone_size: .; cdr3_nt: TGTGCCAGCAGCGTAGTAGCGGGAGCGGGCGAGCAGTACTTC; cdr3_aa: CASSVVAGAGEQYF
j_call: TRBJ2-3; v_call: TRBV5-1; d_call: TRBD2; clone_size: .; cdr3_nt: TGCGCCAGCAGCCCACTAGCGGGTCTGCCCACAGATACGCAGTATTTT; cdr3_aa: CASSPLAGLPTDTQYF
j_call: TRBJ2-1; v_call: TRBV6-4; d_call: TRBD2; clone_size: few; cdr3_nt: TGTGCCAGCAGTAAGGCGGGAGGGCCCGATGAGCAGTTCTTC; cdr3_aa: CASSKAGGPDEQFF
j_call: TRBJ2-1; v_call: TRBV19; d_call: TRBD2; clone_size: .; cdr3_nt: TGTGCCAGTAGTATTGGGGGACTAGCCGGAAAAGAGCAGTTCTTC; cdr3_aa: CASSIGGLAGKEQFF
j_call: TRBJ2-1; v_call: TRBV7-3; d_call: TRBD1; clone_size: .; cdr3_nt: TGTGCCAGCAGCTTACACCGGGACAGGCCGTGCTATGAGCAGTTCTTC; cdr3_aa: CASSLHRDRPCYEQFF
j_call: TRBJ1-5; v_call: TRBV4-2; d_call: .; clone_size: .; cdr3_nt: TGTGCCAGCAGCCAAGCAATGGACTGGGGAAAGGGTCAGCCCCAGCATTTT; cdr3_aa: CASSQAMDWGKGQPQHF
j_call: TRBJ2-7; v_call: TRBV11-2; d_call: TRBD1; clone_size: .; cdr3_nt: TGTGCCAGCAGCTTCGACAGGGGAAACTACGAGCAGTACTTC; cdr3_aa: CASSFDRGNYEQYF
j_call: TRBJ1-2; v_call: TRBV19; d_call: .; clone_size: .; cdr3_nt: TGTGCCAGTAGTATCCTCACCCGGGGACTGAACTATGGCTACACCTTC; cdr3_aa: CASSILTRGLNYGYTF
j_call: TRBJ2-3; v_call: TRBV6-5; d_call: TRBD2; clone_size: .; cdr3_nt: TGTGCCAGCAGTTACTCACTAGCGGGAGGTACAGATACGCAGTATTTT; cdr3_aa: CASSYSLAGGTDTQYF
j_call: TRBJ2-7; v_call: TRBV6-5; d_call: TRBD1; clone_size: .; cdr3_nt: TGTGCCAGCCAGTTTCGGGACAGCTCCTACGAGCAGTACTTC; cdr3_aa: CASQFRDSSYEQYF
j_call: TRBJ2-3; v_call: TRBV13; d_call: TRBD1; clone_size: once; cdr3_nt: TGTGCCAGCAGTCACATACAGGGGGCTATAGATACGCAGTATTTT; cdr3_aa: CASSHIQGAIDTQYF
j_call: TRBJ1-1; v_call: TRBV27; d_call: .; clone_size: .; cdr3_nt: TGTGCCAGCAGTTTAGAGCGGAACAGCAAATACACTGAAGCTTTCTTT; cdr3_aa: CASSLERNSKYTEAFF
j_call: TRBJ2-7; v_call: TRBV18; d_call: .; clone_size: once; cdr3_nt: TGTGCCAGCTCACCCCCGACAGGCCACGAGCAGTACTTC; cdr3_aa: CASSPPTGHEQYF
j_call: TRBJ2-3; v_call: TRBV2; d_call: TRBD1; clone_size: .; cdr3_nt: TGTGCCAGCATCACGTGGATAGGGGGCGGGAGCACAGATACGCAGTATTTT; cdr3_aa: CASITWIGGGSTDTQYF
j_call: TRBJ1-2; v_call: TRBV2; d_call: .; clone_size: .; cdr3_nt: TGTGCCAGCAGAACAGGCGCCGGTGGCTACACCTTC; cdr3_aa: CASRTGAGGYTF
j_call: TRBJ1-2; v_call: TRBV6-6; d_call: .; clone_size: .; cdr3_nt: TGTGCCAGCAATGACAAAGGGAGAGCTATCTATGGCTACACCTTC; cdr3_aa: CASNDKGRAIYGYTF